This T cell receptor (beta chain) was sequenced during a study of T cells in Graves' hyperthyroidism and ophthalmopathy. Amplification of TCR beta CDR3 regions was performed using RNA transcripts as template. HTBI primers were employed in a first-round RT-PCR of the TCR CDR3. TCRdb processed the multiplex PCR reads anew with MiXCR; each CDR3 protein has one entry. The sample includes about half a million distinct CDR3 sequences, roughly a quarter of them seen just once. For the diagnoses, clinical symptoms, serum thyroxine and TRAb, thyroid ultrasound and orbital computed tomography were used. Germline CDR1 SQVTM, CDR2 ANQGSEA. The V end lost 6 bases, the J end lost 5 bases, and 16 bases lay between the germline ends. The CDR3 contains 13 residues. This clonotype was seen repeatedly, ten times or more.

The sequence came from a young woman with Graves' ophthalmopathy. Sequenced material: blood. V usage is TRBV29-1 and J usage is TRBJ2-5; weak D call: TRBD2 (6 bases). CDR3 protein: CSVPGPGEETQYF. The CDR3, as DNA: TGCAGCGTCCCTGGACCGGGAGAGGAGACCCAGTACTTC.